The rows below give T cell receptor beta chains drawn from one sample of a study of T cell responses to AZD1222 COVID-19 vaccine. Using immunoSEQ multiplex PCR, the repertoire was profiled, and TCRdb retains in-frame clones only, with some absent. Here the sample spans 150,000 to 200,000 clones, around 88% being singletons. The sequencing used peripheral blood, collected 28 days after the second AZD1222 dose. The receptors originated from an adult who received the AZD1222 COVID-19 vaccine. Both conserved end residues are part of each CDR3.

>TRBV9|TRBJ2-3
CASSVATGTDTQYF
>TRBV5-6|TRBJ2-5
CASSLVEVRETQYF
>TRBV6-2/TRBV6-3|TRBJ2-7
CASSWGQGGYEQYF
>TRBV30|TRBJ1-3
CAWSVRGGRRNTIYF
>TRBV4-1|TRBJ2-3
CASSQGDREDTQYF
>TRBV9|TRBJ2-3
CASSHGRGGGTDTQYF
>TRBV19|TRBJ2-7
CATAGTGDVYEQYF
>TRBV2|TRBJ2-5
CASSGSETQYF
>TRBV11-2|TRBJ2-3
CASSPRLAGGPDTQYF
>TRBV3-1/TRBV3-2|TRBJ1-1
CASSQVSPLPAFF
>TRBV6-2/TRBV6-3|TRBJ2-1
CASSYFRLAGNEQFF
>TRBV7-2|TRBJ1-1
CASATQGNTEAFF
>TRBV5-1|TRBJ2-7
CASSLTSTPGHEQYF
>TRBV11-2|TRBJ2-2
CASSLGPAAGELFF
>TRBV2|TRBJ2-7
CASVPSRQASSYEQYF
>TRBV6-1|TRBJ1-2
CASSEHVNYGYTF
>TRBV12-3/TRBV12-4|TRBJ2-3
CASSPPTVTQYF
>TRBV5-1|TRBJ1-3
CASSPLTGRDSGNTIYF
>TRBV2|TRBJ2-2
CASSESYGLVRANTGELFF
>TRBV6-4|TRBJ2-2
CASSRAGSTGELFF
>TRBV7-2|TRBJ2-5
CASSLTYRGGGETQYF
>TRBV4-1|TRBJ1-2
CASSRNRLYTF
>TRBV3-1/TRBV3-2|TRBJ1-2
CASSRAGTGNYGYTF
>TRBV7-8|TRBJ1-5
CASSLGRGLNQPQHF
>TRBV4-1|TRBJ1-6
CASSLVVGGESYNSPLHF
>TRBV11-2|TRBJ1-2
CASSLDRRDRGSYGYTF
>TRBV24-1|TRBJ2-2
CATSDWGQGNTGELFF
>TRBV5-5|TRBJ1-5
CASSLRSTASPQHF
>TRBV27|TRBJ2-1
CASSLYAVYNEQFF
>TRBV11-2|TRBJ2-7
CASSPSSGAYYEQYF
>TRBV6-2/TRBV6-3|TRBJ2-7
CASSYLGPTYEQYF
>TRBV7-2|TRBJ1-2
CASSLGHGDYGYTF
>TRBV10-1|TRBJ2-7
CASSVKGNYEQYF
>TRBV19|TRBJ1-2
CASSIRTIGYTF
>TRBV7-2|TRBJ2-5
CASSLHPVTNKETQYF
>TRBV10-2|TRBJ2-5
CASSAQLGETQYF